The present entry profiles one T cell receptor beta chain with its context. Antigen specificity is unknown. Investigators isolated RNA and reverse transcribed it into cDNA to act as the sequencing template. The table came from immunoSEQ multiplex PCR; TCRdb's copy has only in-frame clones and leaves some out. The repertoire has fewer than 80,000 clones, roughly 61% of them found once; the top ten carry approximately 15%. Specimens obtained from alopecia areata patients comprised lesional scalp punch biopsies and peripheral blood. Cell sorting on a FACSAria was used to separate CD4+ and CD8+ T cells from the PBMCs. The CDR3 extends over 16 amino acids. The germline V gene has CDR1 SGHNT and CDR2 YYREEE (reference sequence). Losses at the gene ends were 0 bases for V and 2 bases for J; bases not matched to a gene: 5. This record comes from a study of CD8+ T cells in alopecia areata. Study-level results: There were also resident alphabeta T cells of normal skin sequenced in scalp samples. Affected lesional scalp, above all in alopecia totalis/universalis, was more clonal than normal scalp.

The rearrangement uses TRBV5-4 and TRBJ2-5; TRBD2 matches at 9 bases. The sequence came from a human donor with alopecia areata. The material was CD8+ T cells sorted from blood, obtained at week 0. The CDR3: CASSLGRLAEQETQYF. Written as DNA, the CDR3 is TGTGCCAGCAGCTTGGGTAGACTAGCGGAACAAGAGACCCAGTACTTC.